The clone carrying this TCR beta chain has just one count. Positive CCR7 selection of CD45RO-negative cells yielded the naive CD8 cells, and terminally differentiated effector memory CD45RA+ cells were excluded. Those who donated, Caucasian adults without exception, all lived in Nashville, Tennessee. The sample is drawn from a study of shared clonotypes between healthy human individuals. Sequencing was at deep level. Each subset's genomic DNA was shared equally among a number of immunoSEQ plates. Using around 180 ng DNA, about 29,000 T cell genomes, the sorted-subset replicate PCRs were run. Sequencing was performed with immunoSEQ multiplex PCR; in TCRdb, only in-frame clones are kept and a portion is missing. The sample contains some 1,900,000 clones, approximately 95% of which appear only once. The CDR3 contains 16 residues. V was clipped by 1 base and J by 5 bases, with 18 bases between them. The germline V gene has CDR1 SGHDN and CDR2 FVKESK.

The source is a man between 18 and 35 years old in good health. Sequenced material: naive CD8+ T cells sorted from blood. The chain is built from TRBV14 and TRBJ2-7, with D possibly called TRBD1 or TRBD2 (5 bases each). The CDR3 DNA follows: TGTGCCAGCAGCCAAGCCCGGGACCTTTTAATCCACGAGCAGTACTTC. Its protein is CASSQARDLLIHEQYF. Variable domain in full (rest from reference TRBV14 and TRBJ2-7): EAGVTQFPSHSVIEKGQTVTLRCDPISGHDNLYWYRRVMGKEIKFLLHFVKESKQDESGMPNNRFLAERTGGTYSTLKVQPAELEDSGVYFCASSQARDLLIHEQYFGPGTRLTVT.